The 11 T cell receptor beta chains in this list originate from one sample, sequenced in a study of chemoradiotherapy in HPV16-positive cancers (dated by TCRdb to 2021 to 2024). Libraries were made using the immunoSEQ multiplex PCR assay. The source is immuneACCESS, and TCRdb retained only in-frame sequences with V and J called. Part of the clones is not carried over; for the studies checked, unresolved V genes explain less than half of this, and the remainder is unexplained. A total of about 12,000 clones appear in this sample, roughly 76% of them only once. 0.9% to 0.95% of the sample comes from the top ten. The specimen was obtained from a patient who underwent chemoradiotherapy. Receptor source: a human donor with HPV-associated anogenital cancer.

The chain is built from TRBV5-4 and TRBJ2-1; 12 bases match TRBD2. The germline CDR1 and CDR2 sequences are SGHNT and YYREEE (reference sequence). V lost 3 bases to trimming and J lost 6 bases; unmatched junction nucleotides: 10. The length of the CDR3 is 17 residues. The CDR3 nucleotides read TGTGCCAGCAGCTCCGGACTAGCGGGAACGGCTTTCAATGAGCAGTTCTTC. Amino acid sequence: CASSSGLAGTAFNEQFF.

The chain employs TRBV7-9 and TRBJ1-1; D gene uncertain. Trimming left V 5 bases short and J 7 bases short, with 14 bases between. Germline CDR1 SEHNR, CDR2 FQNEAQ (reference sequence). CDR3 length equals 13 residues. The CDR3 protein is CASSPEGLGEAFF. The CDR3 nucleotides are TGTGCCAGCAGCCCAGAAGGGTTAGGTGAAGCTTTCTTT.

A single count supports this clone. The chain links TRBV18 to TRBJ2-5, with D maybe TRBD1 (5 bases). Deletions cut 11 bases from V and 3 bases from J, with 13 bases between. From germline, CDR1 is KGHSH and CDR2 LQKENI. The CDR3 contains 12 residues. CDR3 DNA: TGTGCCGCCATGGGGCTCGAAGAGACCCAGTACTTC. Its protein product is CAAMGLEETQYF.

A few counts support this clone. V and J are TRBV7-9 and TRBJ1-2, with 8 bases fitting TRBD1. Per germline, CDR1 SEHNR and CDR2 FQNEAQ (reference sequence). This CDR3 is 15 amino acids long. V lost 2 bases, J lost 4 bases, and 6 bases stayed unmatched. The CDR3 protein is CASSLPGGATYGYTF. CDR3 bases: TGTGCCAGCAGCTTACCAGGGGGCGCGACCTATGGCTACACCTTC.

The chain carries TRBV5-1 and TRBJ1-2; 8 bases are shared with TRBD1. CDR1 and CDR2 from the germline V gene are SGHRS and YFSETQ. CDR3 size: 15 residues. V lost 4 bases to trimming and J lost 2 bases; unmatched junction nucleotides: 7. The CDR3 is CASSPDRGGNYGYTF. CDR3 in DNA: TGCGCCAGCAGCCCCGACAGGGGTGGAAACTATGGCTACACCTTC.

The J gene is TRBJ1-6, the V gene TRBV30; D is undetermined. This CDR3 is built from 13 residues. Germline V gene sequence: CDR1 GTSNPN, CDR2 SVGIG (reference sequence). Trimming shortened V by 8 bases and J by 5 bases, and 13 bases separated the two germline ends. As DNA, the CDR3 is TGTGCCGCGGGATCGGGAGATAATTCACCCCTCCACTTT. Protein sequence: CAAGSGDNSPLHF.

The chain links TRBV10-3 to TRBJ1-2, with 11 bases aligning to TRBD1. In germline, CDR1 is ENHRY, CDR2 SYGVKD. Trimming removed 9 bases from V and 4 bases from J; junction bases left unmatched: 7. This CDR3 comprises 14 residues. The CDR3, as DNA: TGTGCCATTCAGGACAGGGGGCTTGGCTATGGCTACACCTTC. Its protein is CAIQDRGLGYGYTF.

This chain joins TRBV4-1 and TRBJ1-5; perhaps TRBD1 as D (6 bases). Germline CDR1 reads MGHRA; CDR2 reads YSYEKL. The CDR3 runs to 18 residues. Between the trimmed V and J ends, which lost 2 bases and 8 bases, there was a span of 25 bases. CDR3 sequence reads: CASSQSIPGHTMGEPQHF. The CDR3 coding sequence is TGCGCCAGCAGCCAATCTATTCCGGGACACACGATGGGGGAGCCCCAGCATTTT.

The DNA of the CDR3 is TGTGCCAGTTTAGACAGGGTCTCCTACGAGCAGTACTTC. This translates into CASLDRVSYEQYF. The chain joins TRBV28 to TRBJ2-7; TRBD1 agrees at 7 bases. The CDR3 spans 13 residues. The J segment lost 0 bases and the V segment lost 9 bases, leaving 5 bases of the junction unmatched. Germline assignment: CDR1 MDHEN and CDR2 SYDVKM. Full variable domain (missing parts from reference TRBV28 and TRBJ2-7): DVKVTQSSRYLVKRTGEKVFLECVQDMDHENMFWYRQDPGLGLRLIYFSYDVKMKEKGDIPEGYSVSREKKERFSLILESASTNQTSMYLCASLDRVSYEQYFGPGTRLTVT.

The chain combines TRBV11-1 with TRBJ1-6, with D uncertain. The CDR3 extends over 15 amino acids. Germline lookup yields CDR1 SGHAT and CDR2 FQDESV (reference sequence). V gave up 2 bases and J gave up 2 bases, with 7 bases separating them. CDR3 in amino acids: CASSLLGPYNSPLHF. CDR3 bases: TGTGCCAGCAGCTTACTGGGCCCCTATAATTCACCCCTCCACTTT.

V and J are TRBV5-6 and TRBJ2-1, with D perhaps matching TRBD2 (5 bases). The CDR3 contains 15 residues. Germline CDR1 and CDR2: SGHDT and YYEEEE. The V end was cut by 3 bases, the J end by 4 bases, with 14 bases between. In DNA, the CDR3 is TGTGCCAGCAGCTCTGGACTGGGTAAATACAATGAGCAGTTCTTC. Translated, it gives CASSSGLGKYNEQFF.